The T cell receptor beta chain under discussion was sequenced for a study of blood T cell repertoires in COVID-19. Study in general: The origin of the acute and convalescent COVID-19 samples was the United States, Italy and Spain.

The protocol was immunoSEQ multiplex PCR, while the TCRdb copy is restricted to in-frame clones and leaves out a portion. The table has 200,000 to 250,000 clones, just over 85% seen once. The CDR3 contains 15 residues. The V end was cut by 2 bases, the J end by 6 bases, with 17 bases between. Germline CDR1 reads MNHEY; CDR2 reads SMNVEV (reference sequence). The TCR sequence derives from a woman in her thirties or forties with acute COVID-19. Sequences were obtained from PBMCs or T cells enriched from blood (not recorded which). The gene calls are TRBV27 and TRBJ2-7, with D tentatively TRBD2 (6 bases). CDR3 protein: CASSLQDRVGGEQYF. The DNA of the CDR3 is TGTGCCAGCAGTTTACAGGATCGTGTGGGGGGCGAGCAGTACTTC.